This T cell receptor (beta chain) was captured in a study of blood T cell repertoires in COVID-19. Study information: Acute and convalescent COVID-19 specimens originated in the United States, Italy and Spain.

Sequenced by immunoSEQ multiplex PCR; TCRdb stores in-frame clones only, minus some. Among about 60,000 clones listed, about 83% were seen once. CDR1 SGHTS and CDR2 YDEGEE come from the germline V gene. Trimming removed 0 bases from V and 2 bases from J; junction bases left unmatched: 2. This CDR3 contains 15 residues. This sequence originates from a man aged 45-65 years with COVID-19, enrolled during active disease. Sequenced: peripheral blood. The chain employs TRBV5-8 and TRBJ1-5, with 7 bases matching TRBD1. The CDR3 spells CASSLGQGGNQPQHF. In DNA form, the CDR3 reads TGTGCCAGCAGCTTGGGTCAGGGGGGCAATCAGCCCCAGCATTTT. The full variable domain, rest sourced from reference TRBV5-8 and TRBJ1-5, is EAGVTQSPTHLIKTRGQQATLRCSPISGHTSVYWYQQALGLGLQFLLWYDEGEERNRGNFPPRFSGRQFPNYSSELNVNALELEDSALYLCASSLGQGGNQPQHFGDGTRLSIL.